This T cell receptor (beta chain) comes out of a study of blood T cell repertoires in COVID-19. As for the study in general: Acute-phase and convalescent COVID-19 samples originated in the United States, Italy and Spain. Sources were T cells, B-cell-depleted T cells, or PBMCs; the material itself was cDNA or gDNA.

The CDR3 is 17 amino acids. Per the germline V gene, CDR1 is MDHEN and CDR2 is SYDVKM. In the case of this clone: A junction end diverges from the germline sequence, so it may reflect a read error.

Profiled with immunoSEQ multiplex PCR; TCRdb holds only in-frame clones, not every one. In the table there are 200,000 to 300,000 clones, 84% of which are singletons. This clonotype was sampled from a human donor in a cohort sampled during active COVID-19. The chain has TRBV28 and TRBJ2-5; 9 nucleotides match TRBD1. The sample was peripheral blood. The CDR3 loop is CASSSSLMGTGSVPTDF. CDR3 DNA sequence: TGTGCCAGCAGTTCGTCCCTTATGGGGACAGGGAGTGTACCGACGGACTTC.